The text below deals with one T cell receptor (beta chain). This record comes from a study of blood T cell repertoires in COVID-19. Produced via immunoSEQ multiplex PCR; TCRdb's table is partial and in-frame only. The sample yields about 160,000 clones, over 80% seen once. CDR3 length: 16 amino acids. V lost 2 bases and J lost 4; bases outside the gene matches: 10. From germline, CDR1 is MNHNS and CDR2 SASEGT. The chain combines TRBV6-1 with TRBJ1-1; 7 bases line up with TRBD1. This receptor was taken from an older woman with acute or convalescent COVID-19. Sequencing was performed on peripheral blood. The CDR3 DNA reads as TGTGCCAGCAGTGAATCGACAGGGCTTCCCCTCACTGAAGCTTTCTTT. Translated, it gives CASSESTGLPLTEAFF.